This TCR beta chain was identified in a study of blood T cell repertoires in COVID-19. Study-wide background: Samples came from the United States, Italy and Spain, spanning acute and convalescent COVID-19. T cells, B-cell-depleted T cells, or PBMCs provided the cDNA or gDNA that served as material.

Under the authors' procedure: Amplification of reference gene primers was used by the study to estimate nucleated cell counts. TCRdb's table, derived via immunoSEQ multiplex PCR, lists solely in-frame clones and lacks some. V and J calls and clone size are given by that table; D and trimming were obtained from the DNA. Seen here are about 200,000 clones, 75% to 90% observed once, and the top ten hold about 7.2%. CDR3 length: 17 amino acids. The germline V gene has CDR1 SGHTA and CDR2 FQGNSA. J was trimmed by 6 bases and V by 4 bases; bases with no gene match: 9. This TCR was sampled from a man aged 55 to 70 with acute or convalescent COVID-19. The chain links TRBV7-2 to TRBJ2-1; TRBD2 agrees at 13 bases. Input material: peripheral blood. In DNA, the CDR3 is TGTGCCAGCAGCTCTCCACTCACTAGCGGGAGGGGCAATGAGCAGTTCTTC. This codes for CASSSPLTSGRGNEQFF. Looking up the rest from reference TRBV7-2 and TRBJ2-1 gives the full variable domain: GAGVSQSPSNKVTEKGKDVELRCDPISGHTALYWYRQSLGQGLEFLIYFQGNSAPDKSGLPSDRFSAERTGGSVSTLTIQRTQQEDSAVYLCASSSPLTSGRGNEQFFGPGTRLTVL.